The 14 T cell receptor beta chains below were found in one sample sequenced in a study of shared clonotypes between healthy human individuals. Some clones are missing from TCRdb's copy, which holds only in-frame ones; the method was immunoSEQ multiplex PCR. Among 800,000 to 1,200,000 clones listed, 75% to 85% were seen once. Sequencing was carried out using memory CD4+ T cells from PBMCs. Subset specified: CD45RA-negative fraction. The source is a man aged 18 to 29 in good health. Some clones in this sample may be carry-over from other donors' samples.

The CDR3 sequence is CASSLGTVQETQYF. Written as DNA, the CDR3 is TGCGCCAGCAGCCTCGGGACGGTACAAGAGACCCAGTACTTC. The chain recombines TRBV4-1 with TRBJ2-5, with D possibly called TRBD1 or TRBD2 (5 bases each). The CDR3 contains 14 residues. The V gene lost 4 bases and the J gene lost 2 bases, with 11 bases spanning the gap. From germline, CDR1 is MGHRA and CDR2 YSYEKL.

This clone has just a few counts. The V and J genes are TRBV2 and TRBJ1-5; the D gene is possibly TRBD1 (5 bases). Germline-derived CDR1 and CDR2 are SNHLY and FYNNEI. The CDR3 consists of 13 residues. V was cut by 5 bases and J by 5 bases, with 10 bases left in between. As DNA, the CDR3 is TGTGCCAGCAGTTCCGACAGTTATCAGCCCCAGCATTTT. Protein: CASSSDSYQPQHF. The full variable domain, its missing parts supplied by reference TRBV2 and TRBJ1-5, is EPEVTQTPSHQVTQMGQEVILRCVPISNHLYFYWYRQILGQKVEFLVSFYNNEISEKSEIFDDQFSVERPDGSNFTLKIRSTKLEDSAMYFCASSSDSYQPQHFGDGTRLSIL.

The V and J genes are TRBV2 and TRBJ2-3; 7 positions agree with TRBD2. Germline V CDR1 and CDR2: SNHLY, FYNNEI. The CDR3 spans 14 residues. V dropped 7 bases and J dropped 5; count of bases not matched to a gene: 9. As DNA, the CDR3 is TGTGCCAGCAACGGGGCGGGAGAAGTAGATACGCAGTATTTT. It yields the protein CASNGAGEVDTQYF.

The V and J genes are TRBV7-6 and TRBJ2-7, with TRBD2 matching over 8 bases. CDR3 length equals 15 residues. V lost 1 base and J lost 4; bases outside the gene matches: 6. The germline V gene has CDR1 SGHVS and CDR2 FNYEAQ. The CDR3 reads CASSLVAGGTYEQYF. For the CDR3, the DNA is TGTGCCAGCAGCTTAGTGGCGGGAGGCACATACGAGCAGTACTTC.

In the case of this clone: Since a much larger clone is just one base distant, this may be a read error. V gene TRBV28 combines with J gene TRBJ2-7, with D uncertain. This CDR3 is 12 amino acids long. Germline CDR1 MDHEN, CDR2 SYDVKM. Trimming took 1 base from V and 3 from J, leaving 4 bases between them. The CDR3 loop is CASSLFGYEQYF. The CDR3 coding sequence is TGTGCCAGCAGTTTATTCGGCTACGAGCAGTACTTC.

The genes are TRBV5-6 and TRBJ1-5; 8 positions match TRBD1. CDR3 length equals 14 residues. V gave up 4 bases and J gave up 7 bases; unmatched junction bases: 7. Germline values: CDR1 SGHDT, CDR2 YYEEEE. CDR3 sequence: CASSRTGSGQPQHF. CDR3 in DNA: TGTGCCAGCAGCCGGACAGGGTCAGGGCAGCCCCAGCATTTT.

On this clone: Other DNA variants within this sample encode the same CDR3. This chain connects TRBV19 to TRBJ2-7; 8 nucleotides line up with TRBD1. Germline V gene data show CDR1 as LNHDA and CDR2 as SQIVND (reference sequence). After removal of 3 bases from V and 3 bases from J, the junction contained 1 base not matched to a gene. The CDR3 is 13 amino acids. The CDR3 reads CASSIGQGYEQYF. The CDR3 DNA reads TGTGCCAGTAGTATTGGACAGGGCTACGAGCAGTACTTC.

This chain joins TRBV6-5 and TRBJ1-5; D is unresolved. V lost 5 bases and J 4 bases, leaving 9 bases between the germline ends. Germline V gene lookup returns CDR1 MNHEY and CDR2 SVGAGI. This CDR3 has 13 amino acids. CDR3 coding DNA: TGTGCCAGCAGTGCCGAACTGAATCAGCCCCAGCATTTT. Translated: CASSAELNQPQHF.

This chain joins TRBV7-2 and TRBJ1-2, with D tentatively TRBD1 (6 bases). The germline CDR1 and CDR2 sequences are SGHTA and FQGNSA. CDR3 length equals 11 residues. The V gene lost 11 bases and the J gene lost 2 bases, with 9 bases spanning the gap. The CDR3 sequence is CAGGANYGYTF. The CDR3 coding sequence is TGTGCCGGGGGGGCCAACTATGGCTACACCTTC.

This clone was seen a single time. V and J are TRBV5-1 and TRBJ2-5; 13 bases line up with TRBD2. Unmatched junction bases numbered 5, after V lost 2 bases and J lost 7 bases. The germline V gene has CDR1 SGHRS and CDR2 YFSETQ. This CDR3 has 15 amino acids. CDR3 amino acids: CASSFGLAGVGTQYF. CDR3 coding DNA: TGCGCCAGCAGCTTCGGACTAGCGGGAGTGGGGACCCAGTACTTC.

The chain combines TRBV27 with TRBJ1-2, with 9 positions matching TRBD1. This CDR3 has 13 residues. Germline V gene sequence: CDR1 MNHEY, CDR2 SMNVEV (reference sequence). After removal of 3 bases from V and 14 bases from J, the junction contained 10 bases not matched to a gene. CDR3 in amino acids: CASSFYRGQGWTF. As DNA, the CDR3 is TGTGCCAGCAGTTTCTACCGTGGACAGGGGTGGACCTTC.

The table lists this clone with a few counts. CDR3 in amino acids: CASSLQGGYNEQFF. In DNA form, the CDR3 reads TGTGCCAGCTCACTACAGGGGGGCTACAATGAGCAGTTCTTC. This sequence joins TRBV18 and TRBJ2-1; 8 bases match TRBD1. V lost 4 bases, J lost 3 bases, and 2 bases stayed unmatched. CDR1 and CDR2 (germline): KGHSH, LQKENI. The CDR3 runs 14 residues.

This clone came up many times. The chain links TRBV28 to TRBJ1-1; D perhaps matches TRBD1 (5 bases). There are 13 residues in the CDR3. Germline V gives CDR1 MDHEN, CDR2 SYDVKM. The ends were cut back, 3 bases at V and 5 bases at J, with 10 bases in the middle. The CDR3 spells CASSFGGGTEAFF. CDR3 in DNA: TGTGCCAGCAGTTTTGGGGGAGGGACTGAAGCTTTCTTT.

The CDR3 here is CASSFDGSYEQYF. As DNA, the CDR3 is TGCGCCAGCAGCTTCGACGGCTCCTACGAGCAGTACTTC. The chain recombines TRBV5-1 with TRBJ2-7; D is unclear. Trimming took 2 bases from V and 0 from J, leaving 6 bases between them. CDR3 length: 13 amino acids. CDR1 and CDR2 from the germline V gene are SGHRS and YFSETQ. The full variable domain, in which reference TRBV5-1 and TRBJ2-7 provide the parts outside the CDR3, is KAGVTQTPRYLIKTRGQQVTLSCSPISGHRSVSWYQQTPGQGLQFLFEYFSETQRNKGNFPGRFSGRQFSNSRSEMNVSTLELGDSALYLCASSFDGSYEQYFGPGTRLTVT.